Listed here are 3 T cell receptor beta chains from one sample, sequenced in a study of Ad26.COV2.S vaccination and SARS-CoV-2 variants (dated by TCRdb to 2020 to 2022). Library prep was done by the immunoSEQ multiplex PCR assay. TCRdb re-hosts the immuneACCESS table, in-frame sequences only. Its copies lack some clones; in the studies checked, an unresolved V gene accounts for under half of them, and the cause for the rest is not known. The sample includes around 320,000 clones, with 80% to 90% observed a single time. The ten biggest clones cover about 3.5% of the sample. The treatment or condition label for this specimen denotes: about 20 received Ad26.COV2.S at low or high dose, single or two shots; 5 received placebo; per-sample allocation not given. For vaccine and placebo recipients, repertoires were sequenced using samples collected on day 63 after the first injection. The sample here was peripheral blood, taken in a trial of Ad26.COV2.S vaccine versus placebo. The receptor set was obtained from a person aged 18 to 59 who received the Ad26.COV2.S COVID-19 vaccine or a placebo.

V and J are TRBV30 and TRBJ1-2; D is perhaps TRBD1 (5 bases). Germline V gene sequence: CDR1 GTSNPN, CDR2 SVGIG (reference sequence). Trimming stripped 3 bases from V and 4 bases from J, with 12 bases between. The CDR3 totals 13 residues. CDR3 coding DNA: TGTGCCTGGAGCCGGGGGATGGGCTATGGCTACACCTTC. Protein product: CAWSRGMGYGYTF.

The chain recombines TRBV9 with TRBJ2-5; no firm D call. The CDR3 consists of 14 residues. V dropped 3 bases and J dropped 4 bases, with 13 bases sitting between them. Germline-derived CDR1 and CDR2 are SGDLS and YYNGEE. The CDR3 nucleotides are TGTGCCAGCAGCGCAGCCGCTGGTCGAGAGACCCAGTACTTC. Protein sequence: CASSAAAGRETQYF.

The chain employs TRBV5-4 and TRBJ2-3; D possibly uses TRBD1 or TRBD2 (5 bases each). Germline V gene lookup returns CDR1 SGHNT and CDR2 YYREEE (reference sequence). The CDR3 spans 16 residues. Trimming removed 3 bases from V and 2 bases from J, with 16 bases in between. CDR3 nucleotides: TGTGCCAGCAGCTCACCATCGGGGCGCCCCACAGATACGCAGTATTTT. Its protein is CASSSPSGRPTDTQYF. The full variable domain, in which reference TRBV5-4 and TRBJ2-3 provide the parts outside the CDR3, is ETGVTQSPTHLIKTRGQQVTLRCSSQSGHNTVSWYQQALGQGPQFIFQYYREEENGRGNFPPRFSGLQFPNYSSELNVNALELDDSALYLCASSSPSGRPTDTQYFGPGTRLTVL.